Following are 31 T cell receptor beta chains from one sample sequenced in a study of identical twins. TCRdb re-derived calls from the 5' RACE reads in MiXCR, one entry per CDR3 protein. This table holds around 670,000 distinct CDR3 sequences, roughly 6% found once. Source material: naive T cells sorted from blood. The receptors stem from a man aged 18-30 years in good health.

Only a few counts were recorded for this clonotype. The chain joins TRBV12-3 or TRBV12-4 to TRBJ1-1; possible D gene TRBD1, 6 bases. V lost 8 bases and J 11 bases, leaving 21 bases between the germline ends. The CDR3 loop spans 13 amino acids. The CDR3 here is CASGTQGSPNAFF. The CDR3, as DNA: TGTGCCAGCGGCACTCAGGGGTCCCCGAATGCTTTCTTT.

Worth noting for this clonotype: Possible read error: a much larger clone is one base away. No conserved phenylalanine or tryptophan is present at the end of the CDR3, so a read error is the likely explanation. The V call is TRBV7-3, the J call TRBJ1-2; the match to TRBD1 covers 8 bases. The length of the CDR3 is 13 residues. Germline V gene data show CDR1 as SGHTA and CDR2 as FQGTGA. The ends lost 4 bases at V and 6 bases at J; junction bases unmatched: 4. The CDR3 region is CASSSTGVDGYTC. Here the CDR3 DNA reads TGTGCCAGCAGCTCGACAGGGGTGGATGGCTACACCTGC.

The V and J genes are TRBV4-1 and TRBJ2-3; D not certain. Germline CDR1 MGHRA, CDR2 YSYEKL. This CDR3 contains 15 residues. V was cut by 5 bases and J by 2 bases, with 14 bases left in between. The CDR3 loop reads CASSVGYSNTDTQYF. CDR3 bases: TGCGCCAGCAGCGTGGGGTACTCGAACACAGATACGCAGTATTTT.

The chain is built from TRBV25-1 and TRBJ2-1; 7 bases fit TRBD2. The V segment lost 7 bases and the J segment 11 bases; nucleotides outside the gene matches: 11. Germline CDR1 reads MGHDK; CDR2 reads SYGVNS. The CDR3 has 13 amino acids. CDR3 amino acids: CASTPSGGEKQFF. DNA of the CDR3: TGTGCCAGCACCCCCTCTGGGGGGGAGAAGCAGTTCTTC. The whole variable domain, filled in from reference TRBV25-1 and TRBJ2-1, reads EADIYQTPRYLVIGTGKKITLECSQTMGHDKMYWYQQDPGMELHLIHYSYGVNSTEKGDLSSESTVSRIRTEHFPLTLESARPSHTSQYLCASTPSGGEKQFFGPGTRLTVL.

The gene calls are TRBV5-1 and TRBJ2-7; no reliable D call. Germline V gene sequence: CDR1 SGHRS, CDR2 YFSETQ. Trimming cost V 4 bases and J 7 bases, with 12 bases left between them. The CDR3 is 12 residues long. The CDR3 bases are TGCGCCAGCAGCGCCGGTCTGGGAGAGCAGTACTTC. It codes for CASSAGLGEQYF.

In its sample, this clonotype was seen many times. V is TRBV7-9 and J is TRBJ2-3; D is undetermined. This CDR3 has 14 amino acids. Germline CDR1 is SEHNR and CDR2 is FQNEAQ (reference sequence). V dropped 3 bases and J dropped 2 bases, with 9 bases sitting between them. CDR3 sequence: CASSFGSDTDTQYF. The DNA of the CDR3 is TGTGCCAGCAGCTTCGGTTCTGACACAGATACGCAGTATTTT.

The table lists this clonotype with many counts. The chain employs TRBV10-1 and TRBJ1-5; TRBD1 might be the D (5 bases). Trimming removed 1 base at V and 11 bases at J, with 12 bases between. The V gene's germline CDR1 is WNHNN and CDR2 SYGVQD (reference sequence). This CDR3 spans 13 amino acids. The CDR3 region is CASSEFGLGAQHF. The CDR3 DNA follows: TGCGCCAGCAGTGAGTTTGGCTTGGGGGCCCAGCATTTT.

This clonotype came up many times. The rearrangement joins TRBV4-2 to TRBJ1-6; D possibly corresponds to TRBD1 (5 bases). The CDR3 has 13 residues. CDR1 is LGHNA, CDR2 YNFKEQ, per germline. V was cut by 1 base and J by 9 bases, with 7 bases left in between. The CDR3 bases are TGTGCCAGCAGCCAAGCTAGGGGTTCACCCCTCCACTTT. Amino acid sequence: CASSQARGSPLHF.

The rearrangement links TRBV28 to TRBJ2-3, with a weak D call TRBD1 (6 bases). Trimming took 4 bases from V and 5 from J, leaving 10 bases between them. The CDR3 is 13 amino acids. Germline V gene data show CDR1 as MDHEN and CDR2 as SYDVKM. CDR3 in DNA: TGTGCCAGCAGTTCAGGGGTGGTAGATACGCAGTATTTT. Its protein product is CASSSGVVDTQYF.

This clonotype was recorded a few times. The genes are TRBV10-3 and TRBJ2-3; 10 positions match TRBD2. The V segment lost 8 bases and the J segment 2 bases; nucleotides outside the gene matches: 10. This CDR3 has 16 residues. CDR1 and CDR2 from the germline V gene are ENHRY and SYGVKD. Here the CDR3 DNA reads TGTGCCATCTCGCCGGAACTAGCGGGAAACACAGATACGCAGTATTTT. This translates into CAISPELAGNTDTQYF.

This clonotype was counted at least ten times. The chain combines TRBV20-1 with TRBJ2-7; TRBD1 might be the D (5 bases). This CDR3 contains 12 residues. The germline V gene encodes CDR1 DFQATT and CDR2 SNEGSKA (reference sequence). Trimming cost V 4 bases and J 7 bases, with 14 bases left between them. The CDR3 loop reads CSATGLDREQYF. The DNA of the CDR3 is TGCAGTGCTACAGGGTTAGATCGGGAGCAGTACTTC.

The chain couples TRBV20-1 to TRBJ2-7, with 9 bases identical to TRBD2. V gave up 0 bases and J gave up 7 bases; unmatched junction bases: 7. This CDR3 is 14 amino acids long. Germline-derived CDR1 and CDR2 are DFQATT and SNEGSKA (reference sequence). This CDR3 reads CSAREGPSGKEQYF. CDR3 coding DNA: TGCAGTGCTAGAGAAGGGCCTAGCGGGAAGGAGCAGTACTTC.

This clonotype was observed many times. DNA of the CDR3: TGTGCCAGCAGTCAAGAGGGGGTCCAAGAGACCCAGTACTTC. It yields the protein CASSQEGVQETQYF. The J gene is TRBJ2-5, the V gene TRBV27; D might be TRBD1 (6 bases). V was pared by 5 bases and J by 1 base, with 11 bases between. The CDR3 is 14 amino acids. Germline CDR1 is MNHEY and CDR2 is SMNVEV (reference sequence).

The chain recombines TRBV4-2 with TRBJ2-1; possible D gene TRBD2, 6 bases. Between the trimmed V and J ends, which lost 8 bases and 5 bases, there was a span of 16 bases. The germline V gene encodes CDR1 LGHNA and CDR2 YNFKEQ. The CDR3 has 14 residues. The CDR3 here is CASATASENNEQFF. DNA of the CDR3: TGTGCCAGCGCCACCGCTAGCGAAAACAATGAGCAGTTCTTC.

This clonotype was detected many times. This chain uses TRBV14 with TRBJ2-3; a possible D gene is TRBD2 (5 bases). The CDR3 covers 12 residues. Per germline, CDR1 SGHDN and CDR2 FVKESK. Trimming stripped 4 bases from V and 7 bases from J, with 9 bases between. DNA for the CDR3: TGTGCCAGCAGCCCGACGGGGAATACGCAGTATTTT. This gives the protein CASSPTGNTQYF.

This clonotype was counted a few times. The chain combines TRBV6-1 with TRBJ2-7, with 9 bases aligning to TRBD1. V lost 4 bases and J lost 3; bases outside the gene matches: 4. The germline V gene encodes CDR1 MNHNS and CDR2 SASEGT. The CDR3 runs 14 residues. The CDR3 is CASSVQGAYYEQYF. CDR3 nucleotide sequence: TGTGCCAGCAGTGTACAGGGGGCCTACTACGAGCAGTACTTC.

This chain joins TRBV27 and TRBJ2-3, with D unresolved. This CDR3 is 12 amino acids long. V lost 3 bases and J lost 10, with 11 bases in between. CDR1 MNHEY and CDR2 SMNVEV come from the germline V gene (reference sequence). The CDR3 sequence: CASSFGQGAQYF. DNA of the CDR3: TGTGCCAGCAGTTTTGGGCAAGGAGCGCAGTATTTT.

This clonotype was seen at least ten times. The chain carries TRBV5-1 and TRBJ2-1; tentatively, D is TRBD1 (6 bases). The CDR3 has 15 residues. Trimming shortened V by 2 bases and J by 0 bases, and 9 bases separated the two germline ends. The germline CDR1 and CDR2 sequences are SGHRS and YFSETQ. The DNA of the CDR3 is TGCGCCAGCAGCTTACAGGACAGCTCCTACAATGAGCAGTTCTTC. As protein: CASSLQDSSYNEQFF.

This clonotype was seen a few times. J is TRBJ2-4 and V is TRBV12-3 or TRBV12-4, with 9 bases aligning to TRBD2. There are 16 residues in the CDR3. The J segment lost 6 bases and the V segment lost 4 bases, leaving 10 bases of the junction unmatched. CDR3: CASSWGDSGSGNIQYF. DNA for the CDR3: TGTGCCAGCAGTTGGGGGGATAGCGGGAGTGGAAACATTCAGTACTTC.

Many counts were recorded for this clonotype. This chain uses TRBV5-1 with TRBJ2-2, with unresolved D. V was trimmed by 0 bases and J by 1 base, leaving 10 bases between them. Germline-derived CDR1 and CDR2 are SGHRS and YFSETQ. This CDR3 region has 16 residues. The CDR3 here is CASSLGQAKNTGELFF. CDR3 coding DNA: TGCGCCAGCAGCTTGGGCCAGGCCAAGAACACCGGGGAGCTGTTTTTT.

In this sample, this clonotype turned up a few times. The gene calls are TRBV3-1 and TRBJ1-5; tentatively, D is TRBD1 (6 bases). This CDR3 spans 14 amino acids. Germline-derived CDR1 and CDR2 are LGHDT and YNNKEL (reference sequence). With 1 base removed from V and 6 bases from J, the gap between germline ends came to 10 bases. The CDR3 DNA reads as TGTGCCAGCAGCCAAGGGACAGCCGTTCAGCCCCAGCATTTT. Translating it yields CASSQGTAVQPQHF.

Many counts were recorded for this clonotype. The chain is built from TRBV6-4 and TRBJ1-5; D unresolved. There are 10 residues in the CDR3. Germline CDR1 and CDR2: MRHNA and SNTAGT. Trimming pared 5 bases from V and 11 bases from J, leaving 7 bases between. The CDR3 reads CASSPEAQHF. In DNA, the CDR3 is TGTGCCAGCAGTCCCGAGGCCCAGCATTTT.

This clonotype was picked up many times. V and J are TRBV3-1 and TRBJ2-1; the D is unclear. V was cut by 3 bases and J by 2 bases, with 5 bases left in between. The CDR3 runs 13 residues. The germline CDR1 and CDR2 sequences are LGHDT and YNNKEL (reference sequence). CDR3 in DNA: TGTGCCAGCAGCCACACGGCCTACAATGAGCAGTTCTTC. It specifies CASSHTAYNEQFF.

A few counts support this clonotype. The chain joins TRBV5-1 to TRBJ2-5; TRBD1 matches at 12 bases. Germline V gives CDR1 SGHRS, CDR2 YFSETQ. V shed 4 bases, J shed 4 bases, and the junction held 8 bases outside the gene matches. This CDR3 region has 16 residues. The CDR3 here is CASSAGTGGLLETQYF. The CDR3 nucleotides are TGCGCCAGCAGCGCTGGGACAGGGGGCCTCTTAGAGACCCAGTACTTC.

The sample holds many counts of this clonotype. The chain recombines TRBV2 with TRBJ2-3; D unclear. This CDR3 has 13 residues. V was cut by 7 bases and J by 4 bases, with 12 bases left in between. Germline V gene data show CDR1 as SNHLY and CDR2 as FYNNEI. DNA for the CDR3: TGTGCCAGCAAAAAAGAGATCCCAGATACGCAGTATTTT. It is translated as CASKKEIPDTQYF.

At least ten counts were recorded for this clonotype. The chain couples TRBV7-2 to TRBJ1-1; D uncertain. The CDR3 loop spans 15 amino acids. V lost 0 bases and J 3 bases, leaving 11 bases between the germline ends. Germline CDR1 and CDR2: SGHTA and FQGNSA. The CDR3 sequence: CASSLARRVYTEAFF. The CDR3 DNA follows: TGTGCCAGCAGCTTAGCGCGGAGGGTCTACACTGAAGCTTTCTTT.

This clonotype has ten or more counts. The rearrangement joins TRBV20-1 to TRBJ2-3; D possibly corresponds to TRBD1 (5 bases). The V and J ends lost 3 bases and 1 base respectively, with 14 bases between them. The CDR3 loop spans 15 amino acids. CDR1 and CDR2 (germline): DFQATT, SNEGSKA (reference sequence). The CDR3 sequence: CSASGANLRTDTQYF. The CDR3 nucleotides read TGCAGTGCTAGTGGGGCTAACCTTCGCACAGATACGCAGTATTTT.

This clonotype was seen a handful of times. The chain is built from TRBV19 and TRBJ1-2; no clear D. The V gene's germline CDR1 is LNHDA and CDR2 SQIVND (reference sequence). V was shortened by 1 base and J by 4 bases, with 22 bases between the two germline ends. The length of the CDR3 is 18 residues. The CDR3 loop reads CASSIGWRKQPTGYGYTF. The CDR3, as DNA: TGTGCCAGTAGTATAGGATGGCGGAAGCAACCAACGGGCTATGGCTACACCTTC.

Concerning this clonotype: Possible read error: a much larger clone is one base away. This CDR3 fails to terminate in the conserved phenylalanine or tryptophan, so it likely reflects a read error. J is TRBJ2-1 and V is TRBV20-1, with no clear D. The length of the CDR3 is 13 residues. Germline V CDR1 and CDR2: DFQATT, SNEGSKA (reference sequence). The V end lost 3 bases, the J end lost 6 bases, and 12 bases lay between the germline ends. The CDR3 protein is CSASSQVGNEQFY. In DNA form, the CDR3 reads TGCAGTGCTAGTAGTCAGGTGGGCAATGAGCAGTTCTAC.

This clonotype was found many times. The rearrangement joins TRBV29-1 to TRBJ1-3; D is ambiguous. V was shortened by 0 bases and J by 0 bases, with 12 bases between the two germline ends. The CDR3 contains 16 residues. Germline CDR1 is SQVTM and CDR2 is ANQGSEA. CDR3: CSVEDLNGNSGNTIYF. CDR3 DNA sequence: TGCAGCGTTGAAGATCTTAACGGCAACTCTGGAAACACCATATATTTT.

The genes are TRBV12-3 or TRBV12-4 and TRBJ2-4, with TRBD1 matching over 10 bases. CDR3 length: 13 residues. V shed 8 bases, J shed 7 bases, and the junction held 5 bases outside the gene matches. The CDR3 reads CASRQGALNIQYF. As DNA, the CDR3 is TGTGCCAGCCGACAGGGGGCGTTGAACATTCAGTACTTC.